These 22 T cell receptor beta chains were sequenced from one sample in a study of blood T cell repertoires in COVID-19. Here immunoSEQ multiplex PCR was the method, and the copy in TCRdb shows in-frame clones only, minus some. Counted here are 390,000 or so clones, more than 75% occurring once; the ten biggest clones make up about 9.4%. The source material was PBMCs or T cells enriched from blood (not recorded which). The source is a woman aged 45 to 65 who had recovered from COVID-19.

The chain carries TRBV12-1 and TRBJ2-5; the tabulated D call, TRBD2, remains unverified against the DNA. TRBV12-1 is classified as a pseudogene. The CDR3 extends over 20 amino acids. CDR3 in amino acids: CASSFGEEGPRRGSQETQYF. CDR3 bases: TGTGCCAGCAGCTTTGGAGAGGAAGGGCCGAGGCGGGGGAGTCAAGAGACCCAGTACTTC.

This clone was recorded once. This CDR3 is CASSITDRSTDTQYF. CDR3 nucleotide sequence: TGTGCCAGTAGTATAACGGACAGGAGCACAGATACGCAGTATTTT. The chain joins TRBV19 to TRBJ2-3; 7 positions match TRBD1. Germline lookup yields CDR1 LNHDA and CDR2 SQIVND (reference sequence). This CDR3 contains 15 residues. V lost 2 bases, J lost 0 bases, and 2 bases stayed unmatched. The entire variable domain, with the rest obtained from reference TRBV19 and TRBJ2-3, is as follows: DGGITQSPKYLFRKEGQNVTLSCEQNLNHDAMYWYRQDPGQGLRLIYYSQIVNDFQKGDIAEGYSVSREKKESFPLTVTSAQKNPTAFYLCASSITDRSTDTQYFGPGTRLTVL.

This clone was seen many times. The chain combines TRBV14 with TRBJ2-1; 7 bases align to TRBD1. Germline V gene lookup returns CDR1 SGHDN and CDR2 FVKESK. CDR3 length: 15 residues. The junction had 9 bases not matched to a gene; V was cut back by 8 bases and J by 2 bases. CDR3 DNA: TGTGCCAGCGCACCTCGGGACAGTCCCTACAATGAGCAGTTCTTC. Translation gives CASAPRDSPYNEQFF.

The V gene is TRBV7-9, the J gene TRBJ1-2; a possible D gene is TRBD1 (6 bases). Trimming removed 5 bases at V and 7 bases at J, with 14 bases between. This CDR3 spans 13 amino acids. From germline, CDR1 is SEHNR and CDR2 FQNEAQ (reference sequence). CDR3 sequence (DNA): TGTGCCAGCAGCCGACAGGAATTGGGTGGCTACACCTTC. Its translation: CASSRQELGGYTF.

The genes are TRBV7-6 and TRBJ2-1; 11 bases line up with TRBD2. CDR1 SGHVS and CDR2 FNYEAQ come from the germline V gene. V shed 6 bases, J shed 4 bases, and the junction held 11 bases outside the gene matches. This CDR3 comprises 17 residues. In DNA form, the CDR3 reads TGTGCCAGCAGTCCAATGCCAACTAGCGGGGGATACAATGAGCAGTTCTTC. It specifies CASSPMPTSGGYNEQFF.

The chain carries TRBV3-1 (or the pseudogene TRBV3-2) and TRBJ1-1, with 7 bases fitting TRBD1. The junction had 6 bases not matched to a gene; V was cut back by 5 bases and J by 6 bases. CDR3 length: 13 residues. Germline-derived CDR1 and CDR2 are LGHDT and YNNKEL (reference sequence). The CDR3 region is CASSTDRAPEAFF. The CDR3 nucleotides read TGTGCCAGCAGCACCGACAGGGCCCCTGAAGCTTTCTTT.

J is TRBJ1-5 and V is TRBV19; possible D gene TRBD1, 6 bases. Trimming took off 3 bases at V and 7 bases at J, with 16 bases between the two ends. Germline loops: CDR1 LNHDA, CDR2 SQIVND (reference sequence). The CDR3 is 15 amino acids. The CDR3 DNA reads TGTGCCAGTAGTATGGCGTTCAGGGGAGGGCAGCCCCAGCATTTT. The encoded protein is CASSMAFRGGQPQHF.

The chain employs TRBV7-2 and TRBJ2-1, with 10 bases fitting TRBD2. With 1 base clipped from V and 7 bases from J, the junction kept 4 bases outside the gene matches. The CDR3 spans 15 residues. Looked up from germline, CDR1 is SGHTA and CDR2 is FQGNSA. CDR3 sequence (DNA): TGTGCCAGCAGCTTAGGGACTAGCGGTCCTAATGAGCAGTTCTTC. It translates to CASSLGTSGPNEQFF.

The chain couples TRBV7-9 to TRBJ1-1; 9 positions agree with TRBD1. Germline V CDR1 and CDR2: SEHNR, FQNEAQ (reference sequence). The CDR3 totals 17 residues. Unmatched junction bases numbered 10, after V lost 1 base and J lost 4 bases. CDR3 DNA: TGTGCCAGCAGCTTAGAGGGACAGGGACCCATATCCACTGAAGCTTTCTTT. Its translation is CASSLEGQGPISTEAFF.

In this sample, this clone turned up once. In DNA, the CDR3 is TGTGCCAGCAGCTCTCGCGGGGGGAATAGCTCCTACAATGAGCAGTTCTTC. It yields the protein CASSSRGGNSSYNEQFF. V usage is TRBV7-9 and J usage is TRBJ2-1, with 8 bases identical to TRBD2. With V trimmed by 4 bases and J by 0 bases, 8 bases remained unmatched. CDR3 length: 17 amino acids. CDR1 is SEHNR and CDR2 is FQNEAQ in the germline V gene (reference sequence).

The chain combines TRBV5-5 with TRBJ2-6; a possible D gene is TRBD1 (5 bases). The V gene lost 3 bases and the J gene lost 1 base, with 8 bases spanning the gap. CDR3 length equals 15 residues. The V gene's germline CDR1 is SGHKS and CDR2 YYEKEE (reference sequence). The CDR3 region is CASSWPGSGANVLTF. CDR3 coding DNA: TGTGCCAGCAGCTGGCCAGGGTCTGGGGCCAACGTCCTGACTTTC.

The sample holds one count of this clone. The rearrangement joins TRBV6-2 or TRBV6-3 to TRBJ1-1; perhaps TRBD1 as D (5 bases). The ends were cut back, 2 bases at V and 4 bases at J, with 11 bases in the middle. The CDR3 is 14 residues long. Per germline, CDR1 MNHEY and CDR2 SVGEGT. The CDR3 DNA sequence: TGTGCCAGCAGTTACAGGGGACTTGGCACTGAAGCTTTCTTT. Its translation is CASSYRGLGTEAFF.

The V call is TRBV7-2, the J call TRBJ1-4; 7 positions agree with TRBD1. Trimming removed 4 bases from V and 6 bases from J; junction bases left unmatched: 5. The CDR3 runs 14 residues. Germline CDR1 is SGHTA and CDR2 is FQGNSA. For the CDR3, the DNA is TGTGCCAGCAGCTCGACAGGGACCGATGAAAAACTGTTTTTT. Translation: CASSSTGTDEKLFF. Full variable domain (remainder filled in from reference TRBV7-2 and TRBJ1-4): GAGVSQSPSNKVTEKGKDVELRCDPISGHTALYWYRQSLGQGLEFLIYFQGNSAPDKSGLPSDRFSAERTGGSVSTLTIQRTQQEDSAVYLCASSSTGTDEKLFFGSGTQLSVL.

The chain joins TRBV2 to TRBJ1-5; tentatively, D is TRBD1 (5 bases). Germline V gene lookup returns CDR1 SNHLY and CDR2 FYNNEI. The CDR3 has 11 amino acids. Trimming left V 7 bases short and J 9 bases short, with 10 bases between. The CDR3 DNA reads as TGTGCCAGCACCCTAACAGGGCCCCAGCATTTT. The encoded protein is CASTLTGPQHF.

CDR3 nucleotides: TGTGCCAGTACCGCAAGACCGCAGGGGGCCTTCGACACCGGGGAGCTGTTTTTT. Translated: CASTARPQGAFDTGELFF. The chain uses TRBV19 and TRBJ2-2; 8 positions agree with TRBD1. V trimming: 7 bases; J trimming: 3 bases; junction bases outside the gene matches: 16. CDR1 and CDR2 from the germline V gene are LNHDA and SQIVND (reference sequence). The CDR3 loop spans 18 amino acids.

This chain links TRBV6-2 or TRBV6-3 with TRBJ1-5; D remains ambiguous. The V end lost 2 bases, the J end lost 5 bases, and 13 bases lay between the germline ends. Looked up from germline, CDR1 is MNHEY and CDR2 is SVGEGT. The CDR3 is made up of 15 amino acids. DNA of the CDR3: TGTGCCAGCAGTTACAACAGCCAGAGGGATCAGCCCCAGCATTTT. Protein: CASSYNSQRDQPQHF.

This clone was detected once. This chain joins TRBV4-1 and TRBJ1-1; no clear D. The germline V gene has CDR1 MGHRA and CDR2 YSYEKL. Trimming cost V 4 bases and J 0 bases, with 18 bases left between them. This CDR3 is 17 amino acids long. The CDR3 DNA reads TGCGCCAGCAGCCCGTACCCCGCAGGAAGTATGAACACTGAAGCTTTCTTT. Protein sequence: CASSPYPAGSMNTEAFF.

The rearrangement joins TRBV27 to TRBJ1-2, with 7 bases that match TRBD1. CDR1 MNHEY and CDR2 SMNVEV come from the germline V gene (reference sequence). V gave up 6 bases and J gave up 8 bases; unmatched junction bases: 12. The CDR3 consists of 14 residues. The CDR3 nucleotides are TGTGCCAGCAGAGGCAGGGGGACCTTAGGAGGCTACACCTTC. Its protein is CASRGRGTLGGYTF.

V gene TRBV27 combines with J gene TRBJ1-5; D gene ambiguous. Deletions cut 5 bases from V and 9 bases from J, with 11 bases between. The CDR3 spans 12 residues. The germline V gene encodes CDR1 MNHEY and CDR2 SMNVEV (reference sequence). DNA of the CDR3: TGTGCCAGCAGTCCGCCCGGTGGGCCCCAGCATTTT. Its translation is CASSPPGGPQHF.

This clone appeared a single time. V is TRBV2 and J is TRBJ1-5, with D possibly TRBD1 on 6 matching bases. Germline CDR1 is SNHLY and CDR2 is FYNNEI. Trimming removed 2 bases from V and 2 bases from J, with 13 bases in between. This CDR3 comprises 16 residues. The CDR3 sequence is CASSEYRVVRNQPQHF. The CDR3, as DNA: TGTGCCAGCAGTGAATACAGGGTAGTACGCAATCAGCCCCAGCATTTT.

This clone was seen only once. The chain uses TRBV6-5 and TRBJ1-5; 7 positions agree with TRBD1. CDR3 length: 15 amino acids. Germline lookup yields CDR1 MNHEY and CDR2 SVGAGI. Losses at the gene ends were 0 bases for V and 4 bases for J; bases not matched to a gene: 3. The DNA of the CDR3 is TGTGCCAGCAGTTACTCGGACAGGCCTAATCAGCCCCAGCATTTT. It specifies CASSYSDRPNQPQHF.

The chain uses TRBV27 and TRBJ1-1; D ambiguous. Trimming pared 2 bases from V and 5 bases from J, leaving 9 bases between. The germline V gene has CDR1 MNHEY and CDR2 SMNVEV (reference sequence). The CDR3 sequence is 13 residues long. CDR3 bases: TGTGCCAGCAGTTTAAGCTATGGTACTGAAGCTTTCTTT. Protein sequence: CASSLSYGTEAFF.